This TCR beta chain stems from a study of shared clonotypes between healthy human individuals. As concerns this clone: Its antigen remains unidentified.

Study-wide results and limits: Several donors shared around 5% of their naive CD4 clonotypes.

Naive CD8 cells comprised CD45RO-negative, CCR7-positively selected cells, excluding terminally differentiated effector memory CD45RA+ cells. DNA at 200 ng, 25,000 to 30,000 T cell genomes, went into sorted-subset replicate PCRs. Measured with immunoSEQ multiplex PCR; TCRdb has only the in-frame clones, and not every one. Here the sample spans some 2,100,000 clones, under 95% being singletons. The CDR3 is 13 residues long. Germline lookup yields CDR1 MNHEY and CDR2 SVGAGI. Trimming pared 10 bases from V and 9 bases from J, leaving 21 bases between. Sequenced sample: naive CD8+ T cells from PBMCs. The source is a man in his late teens or twenties in good health. Some clones in this sample may be carry-over from other donors' samples. The V and J genes are TRBV6-5 and TRBJ1-2; no definite D call. Written as DNA, the CDR3 is TGTGCCACCGCCCTCGGGCACGGTCGGAGCTACACCTTC. Protein product: CATALGHGRSYTF.